This T cell receptor (beta chain) was obtained from a study of cytomegalovirus exposure and HLA in healthy donors. CDR3 length: 15 residues. Trimming left V 6 bases short and J 3 bases short, with 15 bases between. CDR1 is MNHEY, CDR2 SMNVEV, per germline (reference sequence). It was with 60 Vbeta and 13 Jbeta primers that the PCR ran. Repertoires were generated with immunoSEQ multiplex PCR, while TCRdb's copy carries only in-frame clones and drops some. The sample consists of 150,000 to 200,000 clones, 75% to 90% of them appearing once. The specimen was PBMCs. This sequence was found in a man aged 18 to 29 in good health and CMV-seropositive. The chain uses TRBV27 and TRBJ2-1; maybe TRBD2 (5 bases). The CDR3 bases are TGTGCCAGCAGATCTAACGAGCGGTACTACAATGAGCAGTTCTTC. Translated: CASRSNERYYNEQFF.